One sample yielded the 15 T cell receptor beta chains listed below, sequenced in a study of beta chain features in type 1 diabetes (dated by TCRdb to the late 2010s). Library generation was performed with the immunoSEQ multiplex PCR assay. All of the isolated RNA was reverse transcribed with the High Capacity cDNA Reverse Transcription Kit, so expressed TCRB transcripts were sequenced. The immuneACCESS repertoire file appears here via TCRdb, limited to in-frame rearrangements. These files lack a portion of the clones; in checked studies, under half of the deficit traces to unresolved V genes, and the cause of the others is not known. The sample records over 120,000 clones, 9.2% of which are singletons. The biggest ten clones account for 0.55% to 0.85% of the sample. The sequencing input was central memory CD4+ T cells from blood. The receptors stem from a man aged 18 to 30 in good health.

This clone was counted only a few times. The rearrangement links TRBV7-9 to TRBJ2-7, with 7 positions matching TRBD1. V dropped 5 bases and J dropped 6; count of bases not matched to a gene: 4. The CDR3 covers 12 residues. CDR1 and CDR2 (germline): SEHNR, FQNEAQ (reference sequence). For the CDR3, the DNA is TGTGCCAGCAGCCGGGACAGCCCCGAGCAGTACTTC. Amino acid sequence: CASSRDSPEQYF.

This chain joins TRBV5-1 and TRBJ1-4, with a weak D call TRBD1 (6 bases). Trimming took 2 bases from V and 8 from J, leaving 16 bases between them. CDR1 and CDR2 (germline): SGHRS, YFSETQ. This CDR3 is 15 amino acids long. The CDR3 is CASSFGRGRWEKLFF. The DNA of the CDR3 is TGCGCCAGCAGCTTTGGCAGGGGCCGATGGGAAAAACTGTTTTTT.

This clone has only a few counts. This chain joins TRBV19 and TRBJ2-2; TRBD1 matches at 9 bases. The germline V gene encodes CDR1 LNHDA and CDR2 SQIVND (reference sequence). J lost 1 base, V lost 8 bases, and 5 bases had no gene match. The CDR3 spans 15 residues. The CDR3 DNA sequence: TGTGCCAGTTCCCAGACAGGGGGGAACACCGGGGAGCTGTTTTTT. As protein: CASSQTGGNTGELFF.

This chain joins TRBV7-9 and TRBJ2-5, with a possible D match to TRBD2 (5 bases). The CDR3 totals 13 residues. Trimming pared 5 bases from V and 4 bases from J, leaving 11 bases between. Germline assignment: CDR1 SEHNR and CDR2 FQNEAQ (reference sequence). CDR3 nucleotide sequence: TGTGCCAGCAGCCTCGGGGTGCTAGAGACCCAGTACTTC. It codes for CASSLGVLETQYF.

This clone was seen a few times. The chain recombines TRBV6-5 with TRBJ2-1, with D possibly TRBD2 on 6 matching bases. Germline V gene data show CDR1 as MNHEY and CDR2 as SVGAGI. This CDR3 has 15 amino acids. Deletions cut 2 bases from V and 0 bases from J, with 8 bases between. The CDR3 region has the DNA TGTGCCAGCAGTTACGGGGGGAGCTCCTACAATGAGCAGTTCTTC. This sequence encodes CASSYGGSSYNEQFF.

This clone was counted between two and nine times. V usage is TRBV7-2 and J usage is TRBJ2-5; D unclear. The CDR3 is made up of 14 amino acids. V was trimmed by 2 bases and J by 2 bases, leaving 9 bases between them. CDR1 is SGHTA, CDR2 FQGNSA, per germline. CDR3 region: CASSLLNYQETQYF. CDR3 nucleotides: TGTGCCAGCAGCTTATTGAACTATCAAGAGACCCAGTACTTC.

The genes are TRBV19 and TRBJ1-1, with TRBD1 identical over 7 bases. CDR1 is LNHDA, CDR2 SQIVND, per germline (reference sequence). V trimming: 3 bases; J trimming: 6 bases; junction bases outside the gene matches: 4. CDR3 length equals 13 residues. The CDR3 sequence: CASSIQQGAEAFF. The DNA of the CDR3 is TGTGCCAGTAGTATCCAGCAGGGGGCTGAAGCTTTCTTT.

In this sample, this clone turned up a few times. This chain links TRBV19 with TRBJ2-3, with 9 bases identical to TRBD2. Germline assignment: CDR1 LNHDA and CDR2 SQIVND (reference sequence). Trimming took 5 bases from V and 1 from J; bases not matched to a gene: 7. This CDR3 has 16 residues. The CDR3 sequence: CASSGLAGSRTDTQYF. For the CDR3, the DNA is TGTGCCAGTAGTGGCCTAGCGGGGTCGCGCACAGATACGCAGTATTTT. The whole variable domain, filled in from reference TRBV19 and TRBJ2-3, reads DGGITQSPKYLFRKEGQNVTLSCEQNLNHDAMYWYRQDPGQGLRLIYYSQIVNDFQKGDIAEGYSVSREKKESFPLTVTSAQKNPTAFYLCASSGLAGSRTDTQYFGPGTRLTVL.

The CDR3 region is CASSSDSSNQPQHF. The CDR3 DNA reads as TGTGCCAGCAGCTCGGACAGTAGCAATCAGCCCCAGCATTTT. The rearrangement uses TRBV7-2 and TRBJ1-5, with D perhaps TRBD1 (6 bases). Germline V gene lookup returns CDR1 SGHTA and CDR2 FQGNSA. V was shortened by 4 bases and J by 0 bases, with 7 bases between the two germline ends. This CDR3 has 14 residues.

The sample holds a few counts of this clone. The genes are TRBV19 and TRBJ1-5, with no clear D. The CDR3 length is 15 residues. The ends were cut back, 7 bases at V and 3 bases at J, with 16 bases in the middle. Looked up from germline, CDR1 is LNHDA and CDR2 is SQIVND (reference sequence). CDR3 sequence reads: CASTRSEGFNQPQHF. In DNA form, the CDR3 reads TGTGCCAGTACCCGCTCGGAGGGCTTCAATCAGCCCCAGCATTTT.

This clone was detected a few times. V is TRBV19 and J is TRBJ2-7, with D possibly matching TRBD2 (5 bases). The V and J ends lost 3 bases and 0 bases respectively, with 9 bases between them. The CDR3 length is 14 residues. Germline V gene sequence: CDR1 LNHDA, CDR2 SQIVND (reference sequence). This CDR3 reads CASSMFGLSYEQYF. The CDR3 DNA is TGTGCCAGTAGTATGTTCGGACTCTCCTACGAGCAGTACTTC. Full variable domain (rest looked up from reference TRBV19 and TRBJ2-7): DGGITQSPKYLFRKEGQNVTLSCEQNLNHDAMYWYRQDPGQGLRLIYYSQIVNDFQKGDIAEGYSVSREKKESFPLTVTSAQKNPTAFYLCASSMFGLSYEQYFGPGTRLTVT.

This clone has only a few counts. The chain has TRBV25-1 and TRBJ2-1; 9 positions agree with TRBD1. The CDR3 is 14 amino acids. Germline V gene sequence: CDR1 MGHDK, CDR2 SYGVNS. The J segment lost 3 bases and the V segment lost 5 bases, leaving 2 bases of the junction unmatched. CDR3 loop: CASSWDRVYNEQFF. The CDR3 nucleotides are TGTGCCAGCAGTTGGGACAGGGTCTACAATGAGCAGTTCTTC.

This CDR3 is CASSFSLGRGQVEQYF. The CDR3, as DNA: TGTGCCAGCAGCTTCTCCCTAGGCCGGGGACAGGTCGAGCAGTACTTC. This sequence joins TRBV5-6 and TRBJ2-7; TRBD1 matches at 8 bases. V was pared by 2 bases and J by 6 bases, with 13 bases of the junction left unmatched. Germline CDR1 reads SGHDT; CDR2 reads YYEEEE. The CDR3 consists of 16 residues.

CDR3 amino acids: CASSPGQGAYEQYF. CDR3 nucleotides: TGTGCCAGCAGCCCCGGACAGGGTGCCTACGAGCAGTACTTC. This sequence joins TRBV4-2 and TRBJ2-7; 8 bases fit TRBD1. Germline CDR1 and CDR2: LGHNA and YNFKEQ. This CDR3 contains 14 residues. The junction had 4 bases not matched to a gene; V was cut back by 4 bases and J by 2 bases.

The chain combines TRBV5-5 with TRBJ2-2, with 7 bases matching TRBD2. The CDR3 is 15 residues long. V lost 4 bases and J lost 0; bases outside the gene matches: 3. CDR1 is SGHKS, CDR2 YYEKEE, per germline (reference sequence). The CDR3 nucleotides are TGTGCCAGCAGCCTGGGGGGGGCGAACACCGGGGAGCTGTTTTTT. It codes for CASSLGGANTGELFF.